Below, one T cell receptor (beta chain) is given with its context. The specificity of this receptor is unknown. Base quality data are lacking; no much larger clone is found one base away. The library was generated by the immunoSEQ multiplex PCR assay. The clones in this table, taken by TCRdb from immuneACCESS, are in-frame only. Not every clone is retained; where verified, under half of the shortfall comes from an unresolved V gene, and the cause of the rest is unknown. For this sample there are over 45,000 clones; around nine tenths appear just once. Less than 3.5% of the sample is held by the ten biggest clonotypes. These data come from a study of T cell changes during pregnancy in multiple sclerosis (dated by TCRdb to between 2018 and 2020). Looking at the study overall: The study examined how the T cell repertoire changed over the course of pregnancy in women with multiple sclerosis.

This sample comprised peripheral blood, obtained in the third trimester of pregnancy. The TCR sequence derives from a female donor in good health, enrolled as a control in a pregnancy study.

At the DNA level, the sequence is TGTGCCAGTGCCTGGGGCCGCGACAACGGGGAGCTGTTTTTT. This yields the protein CASAWGRDNGELFF. This chain joins TRBV19 to TRBJ2-2, with TRBD1 perhaps the D gene, on 5 matching bases. Taken from cysteine to phenylalanine, the CDR3 has 14 residues. Only the CDR3 portion is preserved as DNA: 42 bases, with reading frame beginning at the first base. Sequences LNHDA (CDR1) and SQIVND (CDR2) are obtained from the germline V gene (reference sequence). V is shortened by 8 bases, J by 7 bases, and the region joining them spans 17 bases.